The 12 T cell receptor beta chains in this list originate from one sample, sequenced in a study of T cell responses to AZD1222 COVID-19 vaccine. Produced via immunoSEQ multiplex PCR; TCRdb's table is partial and in-frame only. The data hold some 100,000 clones, with just under 90% observed a single time. The sample consisted of peripheral blood, taken on day 0 of AZD1222 vaccination. Every receptor here comes from an adult in good health.

The chain combines TRBV25-1 with TRBJ1-6, with D perhaps TRBD1 (6 bases). This CDR3 comprises 16 residues. The V gene lost 2 bases and the J gene lost 3 bases, with 11 bases spanning the gap. Per the germline V gene, CDR1 is MGHDK and CDR2 is SYGVNS. The chain's CDR3 is CASSERGQRYNSPLHF. In DNA, the CDR3 is TGTGCCAGCAGTGAAAGAGGACAGCGCTATAATTCACCCCTCCACTTT.

CDR3 protein: CASSSSGSPGHEQYF. CDR3 DNA sequence: TGCGCCAGCAGCTCATCAGGATCACCGGGCCACGAGCAGTACTTC. V and J are TRBV5-1 and TRBJ2-7, with D uncertain. The CDR3 has 15 residues. Per the germline V gene, CDR1 is SGHRS and CDR2 is YFSETQ. V gave up 3 bases and J gave up 5 bases, with 18 bases separating them.

Concerning this clone itself: A junction boundary mismatches the germline segment, possibly from a read error. The genes are TRBV7-7 and TRBJ2-2, with 7 nucleotides matching TRBD1. The germline CDR1 and CDR2 sequences are SSHAT and FNYEAQ (reference sequence). This CDR3 is built from 16 residues. In nucleotides, the CDR3 is TGTGCTAGCAGCCCGACCGTGGTAGGGGGCGGCGGGGAGCTGTTTTTT. Translation: CASSPTVVGGGGELFF.

The rearrangement links TRBV7-2 to TRBJ2-1, with 10 bases identical to TRBD2. CDR1 is SGHTA, CDR2 FQGNSA, per germline. The CDR3 is 15 amino acids. The V gene end was trimmed by 3 bases and the J gene end by 8 bases; junction bases not matched to a gene: 7. This CDR3 is CASSFESGRADEQFF. CDR3 nucleotides: TGTGCCAGCAGCTTCGAGAGCGGGAGGGCCGATGAGCAGTTCTTC.

This rearrangement joins TRBV5-1 to TRBJ2-3; D remains ambiguous. V lost 1 base and J 1 base, leaving 13 bases between the germline ends. Germline CDR1 SGHRS, CDR2 YFSETQ. The CDR3 runs 16 residues. CDR3 in amino acids: CASSLRSPSGTDTQYF. For the CDR3, the DNA is TGCGCCAGCAGCTTGAGGAGCCCCTCGGGCACAGATACGCAGTATTTT.

The chain joins TRBV2 to TRBJ1-1; no clear D gene. CDR1 and CDR2 from the germline V gene are SNHLY and FYNNEI. V dropped 7 bases and J dropped 8 bases, with 17 bases sitting between them. There are 13 residues in the CDR3. The CDR3 loop reads CASTLGGRKEAFF. CDR3 nucleotides: TGTGCCAGCACCCTTGGAGGTCGGAAAGAAGCTTTCTTT.

V and J are TRBV10-3 and TRBJ2-5, with 12 bases that match TRBD2. V lost 6 bases and J lost 1; bases outside the gene matches: 3. Germline values: CDR1 ENHRY, CDR2 SYGVKD. The CDR3 is made up of 15 amino acids. CDR3 region: CAIRASGRAQETQYF. The CDR3, as DNA: TGTGCCATCAGGGCTAGCGGGAGGGCCCAAGAGACCCAGTACTTC.

The V gene is TRBV19, the J gene TRBJ1-3; D remains unclear. The CDR3 covers 12 residues. V lost 7 bases, J lost 10 bases, and 14 bases lay in between. CDR1 and CDR2 from the germline V gene are LNHDA and SQIVND (reference sequence). The CDR3: CASTADGWTIYF. CDR3 bases: TGTGCCAGTACCGCGGACGGTTGGACCATATATTTT.

This rearrangement joins TRBV7-2 to TRBJ1-1; possible D gene TRBD1, 6 bases. Trimming shortened V by 1 base and J by 11 bases, and 23 bases separated the two germline ends. Germline loops: CDR1 SGHTA, CDR2 FQGNSA. The CDR3 has 16 residues. CDR3 DNA sequence: TGTGCCAGCAGCTTAGACCAAATATCGAGGGGGGTGAGTGCTTTCTTT. It encodes CASSLDQISRGVSAFF.

This chain links TRBV3-1 (or the pseudogene TRBV3-2) with TRBJ2-5; D call uncertain. The CDR3 spans 15 residues. V lost 1 base, J lost 1 base, and 10 bases lay in between. Germline values: CDR1 LGHDT, CDR2 YNNKEL (reference sequence). CDR3 nucleotide sequence: TGTGCCAGCAGCCAAGGTGCACGGGTCCAAGAGACCCAGTACTTC. It translates to CASSQGARVQETQYF.

This clone was counted a single time. This chain connects TRBV3-1 (or the pseudogene TRBV3-2) to TRBJ2-1; 9 nucleotides line up with TRBD1. Germline loops: CDR1 LGHDT, CDR2 YNNKEL (reference sequence). Losses at the gene ends were 1 base for V and 4 bases for J; bases not matched to a gene: 2. The CDR3 consists of 15 residues. DNA of the CDR3: TGTGCCAGCAGCCAAGGGACAGGGGAGTACAATGAGCAGTTCTTC. Amino acid sequence: CASSQGTGEYNEQFF.

This sequence joins TRBV19 and TRBJ2-4; 8 bases match TRBD2. The germline CDR1 and CDR2 sequences are LNHDA and SQIVND (reference sequence). This CDR3 spans 16 amino acids. V lost 3 bases to trimming and J lost 1 base; unmatched junction nucleotides: 5. The chain's CDR3 is CASSMGGLGAKNIQYF. The CDR3 nucleotides read TGTGCCAGTAGTATGGGGGGACTAGGCGCCAAAAACATTCAGTACTTC.